This is a list of T cell receptor beta chains from one sample in a study of cytomegalovirus exposure and HLA in healthy donors. Using immunoSEQ multiplex PCR, the repertoire was profiled, and TCRdb retains in-frame clones only, with some absent. The data contain 97,000 or so clones, over 85% of them singletons. The sequenced sample consisted of PBMCs. The receptor source for this set is a woman aged 18-29 years in good health and CMV-seronegative. CDR3s include the opening cysteine and the closing phenylalanine or tryptophan. Each record gives: CDR3 DNA, CDR3 protein, J gene, D gene, V gene, clone size. A D gene is named only where the DNA matches it firmly. Size tells how often a clone was seen (once, few, many) or the class of an expanded clone, and some rows leave it out.

TGCGCCAGCCAAGAGTTAGCGGGACACTCCTACGAGCAGTACTTC CASQELAGHSYEQYF TRBJ2-7 TRBD2 TRBV5-1 -
TGTGCCTGGAGTCTCAGGGGGCCGGTCACCTACGAGCAGTACTTC CAWSLRGPVTYEQYF TRBJ2-7 TRBD1 TRBV30 -
TGTGCCAGCAGCGTAGGTCAAGCGGGAGGGCAGGGAGAGCAGTACTTC CASSVGQAGGQGEQYF TRBJ2-7 TRBD2 TRBV9 -
TGTGCCAGCAGTCAAGGAGGGGGCTGGGGCGATGGCTACACCTTC CASSQGGGWGDGYTF TRBJ1-2 TRBD1 TRBV7-9 -
TGTGCCAGCAGCTTGGGTACCGGGACAGGGGTTCGAGCTTTCTTT CASSLGTGTGVRAFF TRBJ1-1 TRBD1 TRBV5-6 -
TGCGCCAGCAGCTTGGCCGGGACAGGGTCCTACGAGCAGTACTTC CASSLAGTGSYEQYF TRBJ2-7 TRBD1 TRBV5-1 -
TGTGCCAGCAGCTACGGAACAGGGTACGAGCAGTACTTC CASSYGTGYEQYF TRBJ2-7 - TRBV5-5 -
TGTGCCAGCAAATACAGGGGGACTAGCTTCTACGAGCAGTACTTC CASKYRGTSFYEQYF TRBJ2-7 - TRBV27 once
TGTGCCAGCAGTTCCCGGACTAGCCCGAACACCGGGGAGCTGTTTTTT CASSSRTSPNTGELFF TRBJ2-2 TRBD2 TRBV6-5 -
TGTGCCAGCAGCAAAATACGGTGCTCTGGGGCCAACGTCCTGACTTTC CASSKIRCSGANVLTF TRBJ2-6 - TRBV21-1 -
TGTGCCAGCAGCCACCAAGGACTAGCGGGAGGCCATGAGCAGTTCTTC CASSHQGLAGGHEQFF TRBJ2-1 TRBD2 TRBV5-4 -
TGCGCCAGCAGCTTCTCCGGGGAAAATCAGCCCCAGCATTTT CASSFSGENQPQHF TRBJ1-5 - TRBV5-1 -
TGTGCCAGCAGCTTGTCTACAGGGGTTGGGTACGAGCAGTACTTC CASSLSTGVGYEQYF TRBJ2-7 TRBD1 TRBV5-5 -
TGTGCCAGCAGCGTCGGGACAGCTTTCTACGAGCAGTACTTC CASSVGTAFYEQYF TRBJ2-7 TRBD1 TRBV7-2 -
TGCGCCAGCAGCTTGGCGGGAGTCACAGATACGCAGTATTTT CASSLAGVTDTQYF TRBJ2-3 - TRBV5-1 -
TGCGCCAGCAGGCTTGGGGGGGCACGGGAGCAGTTCTTC CASRLGGAREQFF TRBJ2-1 - TRBV5-1 -
TGCGCCAGCAGGGACCCCTCGGGGGTATGGACCGGGGAGCTGTTTTTT CASRDPSGVWTGELFF TRBJ2-2 - TRBV5-1 -
TGTGCCAGCAGCAAAGTGTCAGAAGCTTTCTTT CASSKVSEAFF TRBJ1-1 - TRBV21-1 -
TGTGCCAGCAGTTACGCAGGAGCCAAAAACATTCAGTACTTC CASSYAGAKNIQYF TRBJ2-4 - TRBV6-5 -
TGCGCCAGCAGCCCAGGCGGGGGTATAATACGGGCTCATGGCTACACCTTC CASSPGGGIIRAHGYTF TRBJ1-2 - TRBV4-3 -
TGTGCCAGCTCATCAGGACAGTTAGGCACCGGGGAGCTGTTTTTT CASSSGQLGTGELFF TRBJ2-2 - TRBV18 -
TGTGCCAGCAGCTGGGGGACACGCACAGATACGCAGTATTTT CASSWGTRTDTQYF TRBJ2-3 - TRBV5-6 -
TGTGCCAGCAGTTACTCTCGGACATCGAACACCGGGGAGCTGTTTTTT CASSYSRTSNTGELFF TRBJ2-2 - TRBV6-5 -
TGTGCCAGCAGCCAACAACCCGGACTAGCCAGCTCCTACAATGAGCAGTTCTTC CASSQQPGLASSYNEQFF TRBJ2-1 TRBD2 TRBV7-2 -
TGCAGCGCGGGACAGGGTGAAGCTTTCTTT CSAGQGEAFF TRBJ1-1 TRBD1 TRBV29-1 -
TGTGCCAGCAGCAAAGAGGGGGCTAGCGGGAGTAGGAGCTACGAGCAGTACTTC CASSKEGASGSRSYEQYF TRBJ2-7 - TRBV21-1 once
TGCGCCAGCAGCTTGGGAGGACAGGGAGGTATCGATGAGCAGTTCTTC CASSLGGQGGIDEQFF TRBJ2-1 TRBD1 TRBV5-1 -
TGTGCCAGCAGCGGGGGACAGGGCTATGGCTACACCTTC CASSGGQGYGYTF TRBJ1-2 TRBD1 TRBV9 -
TGTGCCAGCAAATCTGCAGGGCCCGGAAACACCATATATTTT CASKSAGPGNTIYF TRBJ1-3 - TRBV6-6 -
TGTGCCAGCACCAGTGGACAGGGTGTTGGCGAGCAGTACTTC CASTSGQGVGEQYF TRBJ2-7 TRBD1 TRBV6-1 -
TGTGCCACCAGCGAGGGAGGGGGAGAAGAGACCCAGTACTTC CATSEGGGEETQYF TRBJ2-5 - TRBV15 -
TGTGCCAGCTATCCAGGGGCGCCTCTGGATGGCTACACCTTC CASYPGAPLDGYTF TRBJ1-2 - TRBV28 -
TGTGCCAGCAGCCAAGAGACAACTAGCAATCAGCCCCAGCATTTT CASSQETTSNQPQHF TRBJ1-5 - TRBV7-8 -
TGTGCCAGCAGTATCCGGGACTTCTCCTACAATGAGCAGTTCTTC CASSIRDFSYNEQFF TRBJ2-1 - TRBV2 -